This record covers a single T cell receptor (beta chain). The germline gives CDR1 MNHNS, CDR2 SASEGT. There are 15 residues in the CDR3. V lost 7 bases to trimming and J lost 1 base, with 14 bases between them. Some clones are missing from TCRdb's copy, which holds only in-frame ones; the method was immunoSEQ multiplex PCR. The sample carries approximately 100,000 clones, roughly 84% recorded once. The source of the sample is a study of OX40 agonist ivuxolimab in advanced cancers. The receptor was isolated from an adult with an advanced solid tumor such as melanoma, head and neck, liver or kidney cancer. The chain uses TRBV6-1 and TRBJ1-5; D not resolved. The material sequenced was CD4+ or CD8+ T cells sorted from blood, taken in a trial of the OX40 agonist ivuxolimab. The CDR3: CASNPTGESNQPQHF. DNA for the CDR3: TGTGCCAGCAACCCGACCGGGGAGAGCAATCAGCCCCAGCATTTT.